This T cell receptor (beta chain) was observed in a study of cytomegalovirus exposure and HLA in healthy donors. Overall study findings and caveats: HLA alleles were associated with 15,000 to 20,000 TCR beta sequences in a later analysis at 0.05 false discovery rate. Among immune exposure information, only CMV serostatus was available.

PCR employed 60 Vbeta and 13 Jbeta primers. Assay: immunoSEQ multiplex PCR; the TCRdb copy retains only in-frame clones and omits some. The table lists 80,000 to 100,000 clones, 55% to 65% of them singletons, with about 15% in the top ten. Of note for this clone: Its antigen is undetermined.

V shed 4 bases and J 3 bases; nucleotides not matched to a gene: 11. The CDR3 consists of 16 residues. Germline V lookup: CDR1 KGHSH, CDR2 LQKENI. The specimen was PBMCs. The chain uses TRBV18 and TRBJ1-1, with 7 positions matching TRBD1. The clonotype was recovered from a woman aged 40 to 55 in good health and CMV-seropositive. The CDR3 bases are TGTGCCAGCTCACAAACCCCGACAGGGAAAGACACTGAAGCTTTCTTT. Translating gives CASSQTPTGKDTEAFF. Together with reference TRBV18 and TRBJ1-1, the CDR3 gives the full variable domain: NAGVMQNPRHLVRRRGQEARLRCSPMKGHSHVYWYRQLPEEGLKFMVYLQKENIIDESGMPKERFSAEFPKEGPSILRIQQVVRGDSAAYFCASSQTPTGKDTEAFFGQGTRLTVV.